This TCR beta chain was sequenced for a study of shared T cell receptors in the human thymus. Trimming removed 4 bases from V and 4 bases from J; junction bases left unmatched: 14. The V gene's germline CDR1 is SGHDT and CDR2 YYEEEE. This CDR3 has 17 residues. TCRdb keeps only in-frame clones here, not all; method: immunoSEQ multiplex PCR. The data contain 500,000 to 550,000 clones, approximately 80% of them seen just once; the ten biggest clones take up 0.01% to 0.015%. This sample was also put to use in a study of human thymus T cells. That work adds: Those donating were healthy Finnish infants in corrective surgery for congenital heart defects. Thymus specimens were resections from corrective heart surgery.

This chain links TRBV5-6 with TRBJ2-5; 9 positions agree with TRBD1. The receptor comes from a boy under two years old with a congenital heart defect. Sequencing used thymocytes. The CDR3 loop is CASSRPPRDRVRETQYF. CDR3 DNA: TGTGCCAGCAGCCGGCCACCTCGGGACAGGGTGAGAGAGACCCAGTACTTC.